Listed below are T cell receptor beta chains from one sample, sequenced in a study of shared clonotypes between healthy human individuals. Only in-frame clones appear in the TCRdb table, and some are missing; sequencing was by immunoSEQ multiplex PCR. Here the sample spans some 2,400,000 clones, 90% to 96% being singletons. Sequenced: naive CD4+ T cells sorted from blood. The receptors shown here come from a man in his late teens or twenties in good health. CDR3s include the opening cysteine and the closing phenylalanine or tryptophan. The order of the fields is J gene, V gene, clone size, D gene, CDR3 DNA, CDR3 protein. A D gene is named only where the DNA matches it firmly. Clone size is stated in some rows and not others, as once, few, many or a class when expanded.

j_call: TRBJ2-7
v_call: TRBV2
clone_size: .
d_call: TRBD2
cdr3_nt: TGTGCCAGCAGGGCCCAGGGAGGGAGGGCCTACGAGCAGTACTTC
cdr3_aa: CASRAQGGRAYEQYF

j_call: TRBJ1-6
v_call: TRBV30
clone_size: .
d_call: .
cdr3_nt: TGTGCCTGGCAGGAGGACTATAATTCACCCCTCCACTTT
cdr3_aa: CAWQEDYNSPLHF

j_call: TRBJ1-5
v_call: TRBV5-1
clone_size: .
d_call: TRBD1
cdr3_nt: TGCGCCAGCAGCACAACATGGACAGGGGATGGCCCCCGGAGGTATAGCAATCAGCCCCAGCATTTT
cdr3_aa: CASSTTWTGDGPRRYSNQPQHF

j_call: TRBJ2-7
v_call: TRBV11-2
clone_size: .
d_call: .
cdr3_nt: TGTGCCAGCAGCTTAGAGGCCCCAAGGCTAGGTTACGAGCAGTACTTC
cdr3_aa: CASSLEAPRLGYEQYF

j_call: TRBJ2-1
v_call: TRBV5-4
clone_size: .
d_call: .
cdr3_nt: TGTGCCAGCACCAGCTACAATGAGCAGTTCTTC
cdr3_aa: CASTSYNEQFF

j_call: TRBJ1-4
v_call: TRBV10-3
clone_size: .
d_call: TRBD1
cdr3_nt: TGTGCCATCAGTGAACAGGGACAGGCTAGTAATGAAAAACTGTTTTTT
cdr3_aa: CAISEQGQASNEKLFF

j_call: TRBJ2-5
v_call: TRBV2
clone_size: .
d_call: .
cdr3_nt: TGTGCCAGCAGCTTATTGTGGGACGGGGAGACCCAGTACTTC
cdr3_aa: CASSLLWDGETQYF

j_call: TRBJ2-2
v_call: TRBV5-4
clone_size: .
d_call: TRBD2
cdr3_nt: TGTGCCAGCAGCCCGGGACTAGCGGGCGTCGGGGAGCTGTTTTTT
cdr3_aa: CASSPGLAGVGELFF

j_call: TRBJ2-1
v_call: TRBV10-3
clone_size: .
d_call: TRBD1
cdr3_nt: TGTGCCATCACACCCGGACAGGGACCTGGGGGGGAGCAGTTCTTC
cdr3_aa: CAITPGQGPGGEQFF

j_call: TRBJ2-5
v_call: TRBV5-6
clone_size: .
d_call: .
cdr3_nt: TGTGCCAGCAGCTTGGGCCCCAGATCCCAAGAGACCCAGTACTTC
cdr3_aa: CASSLGPRSQETQYF

j_call: TRBJ1-6
v_call: TRBV7-2
clone_size: .
d_call: .
cdr3_nt: TGTGCCAGCAGCCCCAGACAGGTGCCTCCGAGTTTCAATTCACCCCTCCACTTT
cdr3_aa: CASSPRQVPPSFNSPLHF

j_call: TRBJ2-2
v_call: TRBV19
clone_size: .
d_call: .
cdr3_nt: TGTGCCAGTCTAAAGCGGGGGACAGAAAACACCGGGGAGCTGTTTTTT
cdr3_aa: CASLKRGTENTGELFF

j_call: TRBJ2-7
v_call: TRBV5-1
clone_size: once
d_call: .
cdr3_nt: TGCGCCAGCAGCAGGATGGACAAGCAGTACGAGCAGTACTTC
cdr3_aa: CASSRMDKQYEQYF

j_call: TRBJ1-5
v_call: TRBV10-2
clone_size: .
d_call: .
cdr3_nt: TGCGCCAGCAGTGAGTCGAGGGAGCAGCCCCAGCATTTT
cdr3_aa: CASSESREQPQHF

j_call: TRBJ1-4
v_call: TRBV10-1
clone_size: .
d_call: .
cdr3_nt: TGCGCCAGCAGTCCCTCCGGGGGAAGAAATGAAAAACTGTTTTTT
cdr3_aa: CASSPSGGRNEKLFF

j_call: TRBJ1-2
v_call: TRBV6-1
clone_size: .
d_call: TRBD1
cdr3_nt: TGTGCCAGCAGGACAGGGGAGAATAACTATGGCTACACCTTC
cdr3_aa: CASRTGENNYGYTF

j_call: TRBJ2-5
v_call: TRBV5-1
clone_size: .
d_call: TRBD2
cdr3_nt: TGCGCCAGCAGCTTCATAGCGGGGGCAGAGACCCAGTACTTC
cdr3_aa: CASSFIAGAETQYF

j_call: TRBJ1-5
v_call: TRBV19
clone_size: .
d_call: .
cdr3_nt: TGTGCCAGTAGTATATTCACAGGGTTCAGCAATCAGCCCCAGCATTTT
cdr3_aa: CASSIFTGFSNQPQHF

j_call: TRBJ2-3
v_call: TRBV5-5
clone_size: once
d_call: TRBD2
cdr3_nt: TGTGCCAGCAGCCCGGCGGGAGGCAGTGTCTCAGATACGCAGTATTTT
cdr3_aa: CASSPAGGSVSDTQYF

j_call: TRBJ2-5
v_call: TRBV5-4
clone_size: .
d_call: TRBD2
cdr3_nt: TGTGCCAGCAGCTTGGCGACTAGCGGGGGACAAGAGACCCAGTACTTC
cdr3_aa: CASSLATSGGQETQYF

j_call: TRBJ2-5
v_call: TRBV2
clone_size: .
d_call: .
cdr3_nt: TGTGCCAGCCGTGGGGGCAACGAAGAAACCCAGTACTTC
cdr3_aa: CASRGGNEETQYF

j_call: TRBJ2-5
v_call: TRBV6-5
clone_size: .
d_call: TRBD2
cdr3_nt: TGTGCCAGCAGACGCCGTGGGGGGGGAGAGACCCAGTACTTC
cdr3_aa: CASRRRGGGETQYF

j_call: TRBJ1-1
v_call: TRBV6-5
clone_size: .
d_call: .
cdr3_nt: TGTGCCAGCAGAAGAGGGACTGAAGCTTTCTTT
cdr3_aa: CASRRGTEAFF

j_call: TRBJ2-7
v_call: TRBV5-1
clone_size: .
d_call: TRBD1
cdr3_nt: TGCGCCAGCAGCTGGTATGGGACAGGGTCCTACGAGCAGTACTTC
cdr3_aa: CASSWYGTGSYEQYF

j_call: TRBJ2-1
v_call: TRBV7-9
clone_size: once
d_call: TRBD2
cdr3_nt: TGTGCCAGCAGCCCATCGGGGCTAGCGGGTCGCAATGAGCAGTTCTTC
cdr3_aa: CASSPSGLAGRNEQFF

j_call: TRBJ1-4
v_call: TRBV4-1
clone_size: .
d_call: .
cdr3_nt: TGCGCCAGCAGCCAAGAGAACCAACTCGCTGCAACTAATGAAAAACTGTTTTTT
cdr3_aa: CASSQENQLAATNEKLFF

j_call: TRBJ2-2
v_call: TRBV5-1
clone_size: .
d_call: .
cdr3_nt: TGCGCCAGCAGCTTGCGGGGGTTGCGGGACACCGGGGAGCTGTTTTTT
cdr3_aa: CASSLRGLRDTGELFF

j_call: TRBJ2-5
v_call: TRBV7-9
clone_size: .
d_call: .
cdr3_nt: TGTGCCAGCAGCTTAGGGGCGGGGGCCCCTGCCCAAGAGACCCAGTACTTC
cdr3_aa: CASSLGAGAPAQETQYF

j_call: TRBJ1-2
v_call: TRBV18
clone_size: .
d_call: TRBD1
cdr3_nt: TGTGCCAGCTCACAAAAGACAGGGTTTGGCTACACCTTC
cdr3_aa: CASSQKTGFGYTF

j_call: TRBJ2-3
v_call: TRBV29-1
clone_size: .
d_call: .
cdr3_nt: TGCAGCGTTGGACAGAGAGCAGATACGCAGTATTTT
cdr3_aa: CSVGQRADTQYF

j_call: TRBJ1-2
v_call: TRBV6-1
clone_size: .
d_call: .
cdr3_nt: TGTGCCAGCAGTGTTTCAGGGTGGGGGGACTATGGCTACACCTTC
cdr3_aa: CASSVSGWGDYGYTF

j_call: TRBJ1-4
v_call: TRBV7-2
clone_size: .
d_call: .
cdr3_nt: TGTGCCAGCAGCCCCAATGGTATTGAAAAACTGTTTTTT
cdr3_aa: CASSPNGIEKLFF

j_call: TRBJ2-5
v_call: TRBV11-2
clone_size: .
d_call: TRBD1
cdr3_nt: TGTGCCAGCAGCGTGGGACAGGGATCCCAAGAGACCCAGTACTTC
cdr3_aa: CASSVGQGSQETQYF

j_call: TRBJ1-4
v_call: TRBV5-1
clone_size: .
d_call: TRBD1
cdr3_nt: TGCGCCAGCAGCTTGGCACCGACAGGGGTGATGGAAAAACTGTTTTTT
cdr3_aa: CASSLAPTGVMEKLFF

j_call: TRBJ2-7
v_call: TRBV4-1
clone_size: .
d_call: TRBD2
cdr3_nt: TGCGCCAGCAGCCAAGTAGCGGGGCCTAACTACGAGCAGTACTTC
cdr3_aa: CASSQVAGPNYEQYF

j_call: TRBJ1-1
v_call: TRBV11-2
clone_size: .
d_call: .
cdr3_nt: TGTGCCAGCACCAGTTTGAAAGGGACAACTAGGACTGAAGCTTTCTTT
cdr3_aa: CASTSLKGTTRTEAFF

j_call: TRBJ1-1
v_call: TRBV6-5
clone_size: .
d_call: .
cdr3_nt: TGTGCCAGCACCCTAACAGGGACGAACACTGAAGCTTTCTTT
cdr3_aa: CASTLTGTNTEAFF

j_call: TRBJ1-2
v_call: TRBV9
clone_size: .
d_call: .
cdr3_nt: TGTGCCAGCAGCGTAGAAGGAGGGAAGGGCTATGGCTACACCTTC
cdr3_aa: CASSVEGGKGYGYTF

j_call: TRBJ2-3
v_call: TRBV27
clone_size: .
d_call: TRBD2
cdr3_nt: TGTGCCAGCAGTAGCGGGAGTTCAACAGATACGCAGTATTTT
cdr3_aa: CASSSGSSTDTQYF

j_call: TRBJ2-5
v_call: TRBV5-1
clone_size: .
d_call: .
cdr3_nt: TGCGCCAGCAGTCCTCGGGGAGCGGGCGACCAAGAGACCCAGTACTTC
cdr3_aa: CASSPRGAGDQETQYF

j_call: TRBJ1-1
v_call: TRBV2
clone_size: .
d_call: .
cdr3_nt: TGTGCCAGCACCTCCGACCGGGGGACTGAAGCTTTCTTT
cdr3_aa: CASTSDRGTEAFF

j_call: TRBJ1-5
v_call: TRBV21-1
clone_size: .
d_call: .
cdr3_nt: TGTGCCAGCAGCCCCCGGGACTTGAGCAATCAGCCCCAGCATTTT
cdr3_aa: CASSPRDLSNQPQHF

j_call: TRBJ2-3
v_call: TRBV29-1
clone_size: .
d_call: .
cdr3_nt: TGCAGCGTTGTTCGGCAGGGTCCCACAGATACGCAGTATTTT
cdr3_aa: CSVVRQGPTDTQYF

j_call: TRBJ2-3
v_call: TRBV5-4
clone_size: .
d_call: TRBD2
cdr3_nt: TGTGCCAGCAGCCCTGGACTAGCGGGAGAGGATACGCAGTATTTT
cdr3_aa: CASSPGLAGEDTQYF

j_call: TRBJ2-3
v_call: TRBV2
clone_size: once
d_call: TRBD2
cdr3_nt: TGTGCCAGCGGTAGCGGGGGGGCCGGAAATACGCAGTATTTT
cdr3_aa: CASGSGGAGNTQYF

j_call: TRBJ1-5
v_call: TRBV2
clone_size: .
d_call: TRBD1
cdr3_nt: TGTGCCAGCAGGGGACTAACAGGGGGCTGGGAGCCCCAGCATTTT
cdr3_aa: CASRGLTGGWEPQHF

j_call: TRBJ2-3
v_call: TRBV5-1
clone_size: .
d_call: TRBD2
cdr3_nt: TGCGCCAGCAGCTTTTTACTAGCGGGGGGTGATACGCAGTATTTT
cdr3_aa: CASSFLLAGGDTQYF

j_call: TRBJ2-5
v_call: TRBV5-1
clone_size: .
d_call: .
cdr3_nt: TGCGCCAGCAGCTTGGCTGGGGTACGGGGAGAGACCCAGTACTTC
cdr3_aa: CASSLAGVRGETQYF

j_call: TRBJ2-6
v_call: TRBV5-1
clone_size: .
d_call: .
cdr3_nt: TGCGCCAGCAGCTCCGCCGGGGGCTCTGGGGCCAACGTCCTGACTTTC
cdr3_aa: CASSSAGGSGANVLTF